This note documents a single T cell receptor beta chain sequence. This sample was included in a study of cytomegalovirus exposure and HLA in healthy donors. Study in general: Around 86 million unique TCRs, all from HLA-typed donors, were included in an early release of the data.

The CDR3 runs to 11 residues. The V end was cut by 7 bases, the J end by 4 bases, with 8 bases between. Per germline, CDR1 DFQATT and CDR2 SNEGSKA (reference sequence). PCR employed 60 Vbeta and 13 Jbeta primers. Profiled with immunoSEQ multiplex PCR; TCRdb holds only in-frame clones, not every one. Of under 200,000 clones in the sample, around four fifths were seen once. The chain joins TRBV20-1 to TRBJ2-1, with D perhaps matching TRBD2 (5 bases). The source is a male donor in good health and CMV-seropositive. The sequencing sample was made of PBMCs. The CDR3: CSVWEYNEQFF. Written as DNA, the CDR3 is TGCAGTGTATGGGAGTACAATGAGCAGTTCTTC.